Sequencing of this TCR beta chain was carried out in a study of blood T cell repertoires in COVID-19. The overall study: Acute and convalescent COVID-19 specimens originated in the United States, Italy and Spain.

The germline gives CDR1 SGHNT, CDR2 YYREEE (reference sequence). V dropped 0 bases and J dropped 4; count of bases not matched to a gene: 8. CDR3 length: 16 amino acids. Original analysis: Nucleated cell counts were estimated from reference gene primer amplification. Clones were read by immunoSEQ multiplex PCR, and TCRdb kept only the in-frame ones, dropping some. V and J calls and clone size are as listed in that table; D and trimming were resolved from the DNA. This sample has about 100,000 clones, with just under 95% found just once. The sequence was collected from a man aged 70 or older with acute or convalescent COVID-19. The specimen was peripheral blood. The gene calls are TRBV5-4 and TRBJ1-1, with 8 bases that match TRBD1. The CDR3 loop reads CASSLGGGQAVTEAFF. The CDR3 bases are TGTGCCAGCAGCTTGGGAGGGGGACAGGCAGTCACTGAAGCTTTCTTT.